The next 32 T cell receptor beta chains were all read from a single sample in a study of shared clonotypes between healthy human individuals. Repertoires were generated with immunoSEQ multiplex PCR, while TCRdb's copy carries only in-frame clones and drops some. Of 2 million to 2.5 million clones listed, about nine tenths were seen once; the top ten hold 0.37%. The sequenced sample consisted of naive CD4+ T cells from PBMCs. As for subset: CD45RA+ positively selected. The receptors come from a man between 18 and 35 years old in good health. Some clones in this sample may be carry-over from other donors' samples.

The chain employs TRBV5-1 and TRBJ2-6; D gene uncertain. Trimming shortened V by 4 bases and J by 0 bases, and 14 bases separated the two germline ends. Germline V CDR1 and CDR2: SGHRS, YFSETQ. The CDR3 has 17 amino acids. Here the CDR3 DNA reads TGCGCCAGCAGCACCACCTTTCGGGTCTCTGGGGCCAACGTCCTGACTTTC. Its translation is CASSTTFRVSGANVLTF.

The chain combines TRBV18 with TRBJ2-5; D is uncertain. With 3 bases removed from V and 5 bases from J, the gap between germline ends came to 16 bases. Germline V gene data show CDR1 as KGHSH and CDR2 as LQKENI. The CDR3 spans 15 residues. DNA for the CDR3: TGTGCCAGCTCACCTAACCCGAGAAGTTGGGAGACCCAGTACTTC. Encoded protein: CASSPNPRSWETQYF. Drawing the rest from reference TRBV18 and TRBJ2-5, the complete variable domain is NAGVMQNPRHLVRRRGQEARLRCSPMKGHSHVYWYRQLPEEGLKFMVYLQKENIIDESGMPKERFSAEFPKEGPSILRIQQVVRGDSAAYFCASSPNPRSWETQYFGPGTRLLVL.

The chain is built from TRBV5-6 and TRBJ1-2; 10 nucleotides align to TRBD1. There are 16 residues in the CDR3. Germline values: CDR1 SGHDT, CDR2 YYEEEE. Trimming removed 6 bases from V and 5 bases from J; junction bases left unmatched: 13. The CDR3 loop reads CASIVEGDRGHYGYTF. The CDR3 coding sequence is TGTGCCAGCATCGTCGAGGGTGACAGGGGGCATTATGGCTACACCTTC.

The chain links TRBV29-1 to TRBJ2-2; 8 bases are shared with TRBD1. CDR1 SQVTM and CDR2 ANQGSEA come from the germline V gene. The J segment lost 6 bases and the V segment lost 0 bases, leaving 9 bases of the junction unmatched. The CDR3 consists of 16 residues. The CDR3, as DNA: TGCAGCGTTGAAGATGGCCAGGGGGCTAAGGCCGGGGAGCTGTTTTTT. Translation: CSVEDGQGAKAGELFF.

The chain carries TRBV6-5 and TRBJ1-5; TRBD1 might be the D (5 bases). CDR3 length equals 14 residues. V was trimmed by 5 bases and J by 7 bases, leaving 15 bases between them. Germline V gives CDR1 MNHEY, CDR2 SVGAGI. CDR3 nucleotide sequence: TGTGCCAGCAGTCACTACCAAGGGGACCAGCCCCAGCATTTT. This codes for CASSHYQGDQPQHF.

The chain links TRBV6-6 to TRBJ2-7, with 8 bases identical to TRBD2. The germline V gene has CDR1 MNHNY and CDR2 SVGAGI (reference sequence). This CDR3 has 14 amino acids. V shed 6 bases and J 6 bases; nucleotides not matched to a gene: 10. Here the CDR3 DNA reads TGTGCCAGCAGCCCTAGCGGGTCCATACGCGAGCAGTACTTC. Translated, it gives CASSPSGSIREQYF.

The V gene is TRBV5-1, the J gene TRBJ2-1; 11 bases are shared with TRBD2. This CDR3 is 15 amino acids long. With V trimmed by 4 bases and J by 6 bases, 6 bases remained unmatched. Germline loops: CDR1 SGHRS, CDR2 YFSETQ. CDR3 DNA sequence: TGCGCCAGCAGCCTCACTAGCGGGAGTACCAATGAGCAGTTCTTC. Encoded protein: CASSLTSGSTNEQFF.

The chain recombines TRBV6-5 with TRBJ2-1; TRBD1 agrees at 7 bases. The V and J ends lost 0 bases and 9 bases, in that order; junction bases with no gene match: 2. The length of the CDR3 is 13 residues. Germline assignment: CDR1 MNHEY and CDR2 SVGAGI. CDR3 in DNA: TGTGCCAGCAGTTACTCGACAGGGACTGAGCAGTTCTTC. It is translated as CASSYSTGTEQFF.

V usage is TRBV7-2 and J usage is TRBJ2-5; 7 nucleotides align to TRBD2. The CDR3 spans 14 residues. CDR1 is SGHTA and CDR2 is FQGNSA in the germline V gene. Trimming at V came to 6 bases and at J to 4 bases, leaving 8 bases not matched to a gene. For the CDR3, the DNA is TGTGCCAGCAGAGGTGGGAGCGGGACAGAGACCCAGTACTTC. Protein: CASRGGSGTETQYF.

The CDR3: CASSFGGSLVQETQYF. As DNA, the CDR3 is TGTGCCAGCAGCTTTGGGGGGAGTCTGGTTCAAGAGACCCAGTACTTC. J is TRBJ2-5 and V is TRBV5-4, with D perhaps matching TRBD2 (6 bases). CDR1 and CDR2 from the germline V gene are SGHNT and YYREEE (reference sequence). V lost 2 bases and J 2 bases, leaving 16 bases between the germline ends. The CDR3 is 16 amino acids.

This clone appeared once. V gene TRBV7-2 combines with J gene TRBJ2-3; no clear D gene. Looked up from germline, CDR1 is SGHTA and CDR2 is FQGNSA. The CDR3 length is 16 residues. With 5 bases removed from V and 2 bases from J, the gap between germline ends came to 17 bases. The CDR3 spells CASSPRPLTSTDTQYF. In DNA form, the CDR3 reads TGTGCCAGCAGCCCCCGGCCTCTCACCTCCACAGATACGCAGTATTTT.

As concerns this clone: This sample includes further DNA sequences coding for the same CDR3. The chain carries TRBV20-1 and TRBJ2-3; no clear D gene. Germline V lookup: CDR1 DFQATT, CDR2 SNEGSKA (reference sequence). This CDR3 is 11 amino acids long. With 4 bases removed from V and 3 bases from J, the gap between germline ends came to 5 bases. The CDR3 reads CSATRTDTQYF. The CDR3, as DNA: TGCAGTGCTACTAGGACAGATACGCAGTATTTT.

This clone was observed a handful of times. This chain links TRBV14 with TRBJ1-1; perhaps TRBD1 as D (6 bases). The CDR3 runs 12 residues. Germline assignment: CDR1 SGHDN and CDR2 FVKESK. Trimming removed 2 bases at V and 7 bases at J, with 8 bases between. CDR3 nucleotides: TGTGCCAGCAGCCAACGGACAGATGAAGCTTTCTTT. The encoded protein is CASSQRTDEAFF.

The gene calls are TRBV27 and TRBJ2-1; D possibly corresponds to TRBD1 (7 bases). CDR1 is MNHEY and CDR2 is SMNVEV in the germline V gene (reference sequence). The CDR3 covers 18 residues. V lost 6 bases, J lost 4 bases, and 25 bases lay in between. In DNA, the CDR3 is TGTGCCAGCAGGGTAGGGGGCAGGGCGACTAGGGCATACAATGAGCAGTTCTTC. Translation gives CASRVGGRATRAYNEQFF.

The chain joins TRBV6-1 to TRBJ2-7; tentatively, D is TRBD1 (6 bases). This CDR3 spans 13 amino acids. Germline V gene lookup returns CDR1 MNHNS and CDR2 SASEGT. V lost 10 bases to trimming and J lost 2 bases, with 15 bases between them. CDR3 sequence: CATGQLLPYEQYF. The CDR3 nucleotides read TGTGCCACCGGACAGTTACTCCCCTACGAGCAGTACTTC.

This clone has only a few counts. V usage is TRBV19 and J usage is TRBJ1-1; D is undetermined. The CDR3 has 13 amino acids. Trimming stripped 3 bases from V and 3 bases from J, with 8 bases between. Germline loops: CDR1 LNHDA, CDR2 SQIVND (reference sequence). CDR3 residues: CASSIQVDTEAFF. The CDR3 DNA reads TGTGCCAGTAGTATCCAGGTGGACACTGAAGCTTTCTTT.

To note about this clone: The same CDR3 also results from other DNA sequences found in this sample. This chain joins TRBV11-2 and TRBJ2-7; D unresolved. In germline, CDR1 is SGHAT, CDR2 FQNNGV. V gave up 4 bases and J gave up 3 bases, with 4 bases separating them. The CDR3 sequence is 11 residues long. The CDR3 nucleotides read TGTGCCAGCAGCTCCGTCTACGAGCAGTACTTC. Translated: CASSSVYEQYF. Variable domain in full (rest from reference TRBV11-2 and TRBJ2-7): EAGVAQSPRYKIIEKRQSVAFWCNPISGHATLYWYQQILGQGPKLLIQFQNNGVVDDSQLPKDRFSAERLKGVDSTLKIQPAKLEDSAVYLCASSSVYEQYFGPGTRLTVT.

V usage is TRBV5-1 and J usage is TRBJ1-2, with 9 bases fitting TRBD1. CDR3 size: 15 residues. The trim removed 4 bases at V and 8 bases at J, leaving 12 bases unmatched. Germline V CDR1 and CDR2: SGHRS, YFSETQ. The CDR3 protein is CASSPGGTGSSGYTF. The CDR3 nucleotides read TGCGCCAGCAGCCCAGGAGGGACAGGGTCGTCAGGCTACACCTTC.

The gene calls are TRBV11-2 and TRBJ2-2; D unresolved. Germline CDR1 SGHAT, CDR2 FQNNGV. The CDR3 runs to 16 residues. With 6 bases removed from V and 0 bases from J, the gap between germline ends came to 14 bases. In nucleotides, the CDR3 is TGTGCCAGCAGTCTCACGGGCAGGACGAACACCGGGGAGCTGTTTTTT. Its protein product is CASSLTGRTNTGELFF.

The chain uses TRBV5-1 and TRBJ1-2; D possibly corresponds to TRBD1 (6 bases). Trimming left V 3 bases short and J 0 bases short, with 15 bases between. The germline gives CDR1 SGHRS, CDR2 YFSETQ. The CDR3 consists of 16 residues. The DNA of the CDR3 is TGCGCCAGCAGCTCGGGACATCCAAATCCTAACTATGGCTACACCTTC. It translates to CASSSGHPNPNYGYTF.

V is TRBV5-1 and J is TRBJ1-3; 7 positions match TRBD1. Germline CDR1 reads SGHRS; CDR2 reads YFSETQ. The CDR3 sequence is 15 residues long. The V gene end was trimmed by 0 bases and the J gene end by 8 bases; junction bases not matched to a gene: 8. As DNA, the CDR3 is TGCGCCAGCAGCTTGGCCGACAGGGATGAAGACACCATATATTTT. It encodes CASSLADRDEDTIYF.

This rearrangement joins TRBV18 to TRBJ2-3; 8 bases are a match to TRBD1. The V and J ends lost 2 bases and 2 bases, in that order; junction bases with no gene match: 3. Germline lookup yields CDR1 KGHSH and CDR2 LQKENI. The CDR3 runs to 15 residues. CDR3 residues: CASSPGTGLTDTQYF. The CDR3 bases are TGTGCCAGCTCACCAGGGACAGGACTCACAGATACGCAGTATTTT.

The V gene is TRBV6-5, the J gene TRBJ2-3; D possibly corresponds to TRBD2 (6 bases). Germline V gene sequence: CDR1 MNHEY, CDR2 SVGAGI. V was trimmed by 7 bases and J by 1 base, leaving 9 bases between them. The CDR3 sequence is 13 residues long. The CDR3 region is CASKGGGTDTQYF. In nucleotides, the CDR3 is TGTGCCAGCAAAGGCGGGGGCACAGATACGCAGTATTTT.

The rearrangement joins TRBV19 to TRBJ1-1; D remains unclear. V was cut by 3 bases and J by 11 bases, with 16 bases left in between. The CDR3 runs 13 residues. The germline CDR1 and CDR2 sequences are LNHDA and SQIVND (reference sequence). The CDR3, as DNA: TGTGCCAGTAGTATGTCGGAGACCCTGGGGGCTTTCTTT. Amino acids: CASSMSETLGAFF.

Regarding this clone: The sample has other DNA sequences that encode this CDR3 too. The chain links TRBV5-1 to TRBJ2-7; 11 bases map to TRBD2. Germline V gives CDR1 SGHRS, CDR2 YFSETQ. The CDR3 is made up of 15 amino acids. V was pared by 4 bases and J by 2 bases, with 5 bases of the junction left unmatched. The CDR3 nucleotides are TGCGCCAGCAGCAGAGGGACTAGCGGAACCTACGAGCAGTACTTC. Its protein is CASSRGTSGTYEQYF.

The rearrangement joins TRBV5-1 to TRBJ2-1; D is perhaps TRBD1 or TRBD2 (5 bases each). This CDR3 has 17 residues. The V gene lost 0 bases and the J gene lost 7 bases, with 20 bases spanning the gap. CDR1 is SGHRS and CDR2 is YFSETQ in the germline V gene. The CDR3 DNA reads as TGCGCCAGCAGCTTGGCCGCCGGGACGGGAAAAATGAATGAGCAGTTCTTC. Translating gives CASSLAAGTGKMNEQFF.

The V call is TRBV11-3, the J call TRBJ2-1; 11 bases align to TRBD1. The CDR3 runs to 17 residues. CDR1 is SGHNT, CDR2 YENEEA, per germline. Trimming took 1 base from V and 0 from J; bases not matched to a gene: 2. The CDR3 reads CASSLGDRGASYNEQFF. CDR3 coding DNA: TGTGCCAGCAGCTTAGGGGACAGGGGGGCCTCCTACAATGAGCAGTTCTTC.

Written as DNA, the CDR3 is TGTGCCAGCAGTTTGACCCCAGGGGGATATGGCTACACCTTC. This codes for CASSLTPGGYGYTF. The chain links TRBV27 to TRBJ1-2; 7 positions match TRBD1. The V segment lost 3 bases and the J segment 5 bases; nucleotides outside the gene matches: 6. CDR3 length equals 14 residues. Germline-derived CDR1 and CDR2 are MNHEY and SMNVEV (reference sequence).

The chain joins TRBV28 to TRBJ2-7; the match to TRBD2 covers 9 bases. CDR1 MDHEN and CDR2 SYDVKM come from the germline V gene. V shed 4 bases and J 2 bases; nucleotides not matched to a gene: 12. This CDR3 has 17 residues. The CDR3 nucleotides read TGTGCCAGCAGTTCCCCGACTAGCGGCATACCAGCCTACGAGCAGTACTTC. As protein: CASSSPTSGIPAYEQYF.

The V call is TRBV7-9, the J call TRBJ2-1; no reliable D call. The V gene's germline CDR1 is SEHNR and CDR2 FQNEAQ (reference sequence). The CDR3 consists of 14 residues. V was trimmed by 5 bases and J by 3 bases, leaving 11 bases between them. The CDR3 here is CASSRVGGYNEQFF. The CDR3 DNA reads TGTGCCAGCAGCCGGGTGGGCGGCTACAATGAGCAGTTCTTC.

The CDR3 sequence is CASSPWSGRSAGEQFF. The DNA of the CDR3 is TGTGCCAGCAGCCCCTGGAGCGGCAGATCGGCCGGTGAGCAGTTCTTC. The genes are TRBV27 and TRBJ2-1, with TRBD2 as a possible D gene (5 bases). Per the germline V gene, CDR1 is MNHEY and CDR2 is SMNVEV (reference sequence). V was clipped by 6 bases and J by 9 bases, with 24 bases between them. This CDR3 contains 16 residues.

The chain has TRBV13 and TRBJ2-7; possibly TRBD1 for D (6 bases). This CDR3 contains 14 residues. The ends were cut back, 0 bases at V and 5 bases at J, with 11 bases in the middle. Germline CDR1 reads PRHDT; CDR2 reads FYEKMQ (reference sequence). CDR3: CASSLGVRGHEQYF. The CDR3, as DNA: TGTGCCAGCAGCTTAGGGGTCAGGGGCCACGAGCAGTACTTC. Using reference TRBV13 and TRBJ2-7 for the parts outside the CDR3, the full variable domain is AAGVIQSPRHLIKEKRETATLKCYPIPRHDTVYWYQQGPGQDPQFLISFYEKMQSDKGSIPDRFSAQQFSDYHSELNMSSLELGDSALYFCASSLGVRGHEQYFGPGTRLTVT.